This T cell receptor beta chain was profiled in a study of CDR3 diversity in severe acne. A word on this clonotype: One end of the junction varies from germline; a read error may be responsible.

The CDR3 has 16 residues. CDR1 and CDR2 (germline): DFQATT, SNEGSKA (reference sequence). TCRdb reprocessed the PCR reads via MiXCR and lists one record per CDR3 protein. The repertoire holds about 86,000 distinct CDR3 sequences, with around 53% as singletons. This receptor was taken from a male donor in good health, without acne. This sequence joins TRBV20-1 and TRBJ2-7, with 8 bases that match TRBD2. Specimen: blood. DNA of the CDR3: TGCAGTGCTAGAGATATGCGGGGGGCGGACACCGGGGAGCTGTACTTC. It specifies CSARDMRGADTGELYF.